The subject of this entry is one T cell receptor beta chain. Germline CDR1 LGHNA, CDR2 YNFKEQ. V shed 3 bases and J 5 bases; nucleotides not matched to a gene: 15. CDR3 length equals 18 residues. The data are from a study of graft-versus-host responses after intestinal transplantation. Findings and caveats of the study: Patients with graft-donor T cell macrochimerism had high graft-versus-host to host-versus-graft clonal ratios in allografts. GvH clones turned up in recipient marrow; some had shown up first in ileum or blood.

The data were produced by immunoSEQ multiplex PCR, yet TCRdb's version contains in-frame clones alone and is incomplete. The table shows nearly 25,000 clones, with around 40% occurring only once. Responders that carried the CFSE label, approximately 200,000 of them, were plated with approximately 200,000 irradiated, violet-dye-labeled stimulator cells. Sorted cells were CFSE-low CD3+CD4+ or CD3+CD8+ proliferating responders. Source: alloreactive CD4+ T cells from a mixed lymphocyte reaction culture, taken before intestinal transplant. Noted subset: CFSE-low proliferating T cells sorted from approximately 6-day pre-transplant mixed lymphocyte reaction (GvH or HvG direction). This clonotype was obtained from a human patient who received an intestinal transplant. The rearrangement links TRBV4-2 to TRBJ2-5, with TRBD2 identical over 10 bases. The CDR3 loop reads CASSQAGTSDHRWETQYF. In nucleotides, the CDR3 is TGTGCCAGCAGCCAGGCCGGGACTAGCGACCACCGGTGGGAGACCCAGTACTTC.